Below, 24 T cell receptor beta chains from the same sample are listed, as sequenced in a study of blood T cell repertoires in COVID-19. TCRdb keeps only in-frame clones here, not all; method: immunoSEQ multiplex PCR. The data hold some 270,000 clones, with 75% to 90% observed a single time. The specimen was peripheral blood. These receptors were taken from a woman in her 40s who had recovered from COVID-19.

This chain uses TRBV5-4 with TRBJ1-3; weak D call: TRBD1 (6 bases). V lost 0 bases, J lost 0 bases, and 10 bases lay in between. This CDR3 contains 16 residues. Germline loops: CDR1 SGHNT, CDR2 YYREEE (reference sequence). The DNA for the CDR3 is TGTGCCAGCAGCTTGGATGGACAGAGCTCTGGAAACACCATATATTTT. It specifies CASSLDGQSSGNTIYF.

This clone was counted once. The rearrangement links TRBV6-6 to TRBJ1-2; possibly TRBD1 for D (5 bases). CDR3 size: 12 residues. Germline CDR1 is MNHNY and CDR2 is SVGAGI (reference sequence). V was cut by 5 bases and J by 5 bases, with 9 bases left in between. CDR3 sequence reads: CASSPDSYGYTF. CDR3 nucleotide sequence: TGTGCCAGCAGTCCAGACAGTTATGGCTACACCTTC.

This clone was seen once. V gene TRBV19 combines with J gene TRBJ1-3, with D uncertain. CDR1 LNHDA and CDR2 SQIVND come from the germline V gene (reference sequence). CDR3 length: 14 amino acids. V dropped 4 bases and J dropped 0 bases, with 7 bases sitting between them. The CDR3 is CASSTLSSGNTIYF. CDR3 DNA: TGTGCCAGTAGTACCCTAAGCTCTGGAAACACCATATATTTT.

In nucleotides, the CDR3 is TGTGCCAGCAGTCCACGACAGGGAGGCTACGAGCAGTACGTC. Translating it yields CASSPRQGGYEQYV. The chain links TRBV27 to TRBJ2-7; weak D call: TRBD1 (7 bases). V lost 5 bases, J lost 3 bases, and 14 bases lay in between. This CDR3 spans 14 amino acids. CDR1 MNHEY and CDR2 SMNVEV come from the germline V gene (reference sequence).

The chain combines TRBV27 with TRBJ1-2; weak D call: TRBD1 (6 bases). This CDR3 contains 13 residues. V dropped 8 bases and J dropped 4 bases, with 14 bases sitting between them. Germline V gene sequence: CDR1 MNHEY, CDR2 SMNVEV (reference sequence). CDR3 residues: CASRQVLTYGYTF. CDR3 bases: TGTGCCAGCCGACAGGTCCTAACCTATGGCTACACCTTC.

V is TRBV5-4 and J is TRBJ2-1, with 16 bases lining up with TRBD2. Germline V gives CDR1 SGHNT, CDR2 YYREEE (reference sequence). The CDR3 spans 15 residues. V shed 4 bases, J shed 10 bases, and the junction held 5 bases outside the gene matches. DNA of the CDR3: TGTGCCAGCAGCCTGGGACTAGCGGGGGGGGAAGAGCAGTTCTTC. It specifies CASSLGLAGGEEQFF.

The genes are TRBV7-3 and TRBJ2-1; 8 bases fit TRBD2. The CDR3 runs to 15 residues. J was trimmed by 7 bases and V by 2 bases; bases with no gene match: 7. Germline values: CDR1 SGHTA, CDR2 FQGTGA. CDR3 sequence (DNA): TGTGCCAGCAGCTTATTTAGCGGGGTTAGTAATGAGCAGTTCTTC. Protein: CASSLFSGVSNEQFF. The whole variable domain, remainder taken from reference TRBV7-3 and TRBJ2-1, is GAGVSQTPSNKVTEKGKYVELRCDPISGHTALYWYRQSLGQGPEFLIYFQGTGAADDSGLPNDRFFAVRPEGSVSTLKIQRTERGDSAVYLCASSLFSGVSNEQFFGPGTRLTVL.

This chain links TRBV5-4 with TRBJ1-1; D is ambiguous. Trimming left V 1 base short and J 8 bases short, with 12 bases between. The CDR3 totals 13 residues. Per the germline V gene, CDR1 is SGHNT and CDR2 is YYREEE (reference sequence). The DNA for the CDR3 is TGTGCCAGCAGCTTGAGTAACCAGGTCGAAGCTTTCTTT. This translates into CASSLSNQVEAFF.

The V call is TRBV30, the J call TRBJ1-3; tentative D call: TRBD1 (6 bases). Trimming stripped 4 bases from V and 3 bases from J, with 10 bases between. This CDR3 region has 13 residues. Germline values: CDR1 GTSNPN, CDR2 SVGIG (reference sequence). CDR3 nucleotide sequence: TGTGCCTGGATCCGGGACATTGGAAACACCATATATTTT. Its translation is CAWIRDIGNTIYF.

The V gene is TRBV27, the J gene TRBJ2-7; 7 bases agree with TRBD1. Germline-derived CDR1 and CDR2 are MNHEY and SMNVEV (reference sequence). Trimming cost V 6 bases and J 6 bases; bases outside gene matches: 11. This CDR3 has 14 residues. The DNA for the CDR3 is TGTGCCAGCAGGCAGACAGGGCCCCCAGGCGAGCAGTACGTC. This gives the protein CASRQTGPPGEQYV.

V is TRBV5-1 and J is TRBJ1-6; 9 bases agree with TRBD1. In germline, CDR1 is SGHRS, CDR2 YFSETQ. There are 15 residues in the CDR3. The V gene end was trimmed by 4 bases and the J gene end by 7 bases; junction bases not matched to a gene: 6. The CDR3 DNA reads TGCGCCAGCAGCATACGGGACAGGGAAAATTCACCCCTCCACTTT. Translation gives CASSIRDRENSPLHF.

This clone was counted a few times. The chain employs TRBV5-6 and TRBJ1-1; 9 nucleotides agree with TRBD1. This CDR3 spans 14 amino acids. Germline V CDR1 and CDR2: SGHDT, YYEEEE. Trimming cost V 2 bases and J 2 bases; bases outside gene matches: 1. CDR3 protein: CASSFTGGNTEAFF. Here the CDR3 DNA reads TGTGCCAGCAGCTTCACAGGGGGCAACACTGAAGCTTTCTTT.

This clone has more than one count but fewer than ten. The chain couples TRBV30 to TRBJ1-5; D unclear. Germline V gene sequence: CDR1 GTSNPN, CDR2 SVGIG (reference sequence). The CDR3 sequence is 12 residues long. Trimming cost V 4 bases and J 4 bases, with 8 bases left between them. The CDR3 is CAWNWANQPQHF. For the CDR3, the DNA is TGTGCCTGGAACTGGGCAAATCAGCCCCAGCATTTT.

V and J are TRBV28 and TRBJ1-2; 10 nucleotides line up with TRBD1. Germline CDR1 is MDHEN and CDR2 is SYDVKM. Trimming removed 4 bases from V and 6 bases from J; junction bases left unmatched: 11. The CDR3 is made up of 16 amino acids. The CDR3 reads CASSWGQGKLKDGYTF. CDR3 DNA: TGTGCCAGCAGTTGGGGACAGGGGAAATTAAAGGATGGCTACACCTTC.

The table lists this clone with a count of one. The CDR3: CASSQDFRLARDNEQFF. The CDR3 nucleotides are TGCGCCAGCAGCCAAGATTTTAGGCTAGCGCGTGACAATGAGCAGTTCTTC. This chain links TRBV4-3 with TRBJ2-1, with D perhaps matching TRBD2 (6 bases). The germline V and J ends were trimmed by 0 bases and 5 bases, with 17 bases remaining between them. Per the germline V gene, CDR1 is LGHNA and CDR2 is YSLEER. The CDR3 contains 17 residues.

The chain is built from TRBV2 and TRBJ2-7, with D perhaps TRBD2 (5 bases). This CDR3 spans 13 amino acids. Deletions cut 8 bases from V and 4 bases from J, with 15 bases between. Germline V lookup: CDR1 SNHLY, CDR2 FYNNEI. The CDR3 nucleotides read TGTGCCAGCGGGCGGAGAGAGGGATACGAGCAGTACTTC. Its protein is CASGRREGYEQYF. The full variable domain, in which reference TRBV2 and TRBJ2-7 provide the parts outside the CDR3, is EPEVTQTPSHQVTQMGQEVILRCVPISNHLYFYWYRQILGQKVEFLVSFYNNEISEKSEIFDDQFSVERPDGSNFTLKIRSTKLEDSAMYFCASGRREGYEQYFGPGTRLTVT.

The chain employs TRBV2 and TRBJ1-4, with 7 bases lining up with TRBD1. The germline gives CDR1 SNHLY, CDR2 FYNNEI. The CDR3 loop spans 15 amino acids. The V segment lost 6 bases and the J segment 4 bases; nucleotides outside the gene matches: 8. CDR3 DNA: TGTGCCAGCAGGACGTTGGGACAGATTAATGAAAAACTGTTTTTT. Its protein product is CASRTLGQINEKLFF.

The chain couples TRBV18 to TRBJ2-1; 7 bases agree with TRBD1. Germline-derived CDR1 and CDR2 are KGHSH and LQKENI. The J segment lost 7 bases and the V segment lost 3 bases, leaving 3 bases of the junction unmatched. The CDR3 is 13 amino acids. The CDR3 sequence: CASSPSQGNEQFF. DNA for the CDR3: TGTGCCAGCTCACCGTCACAGGGGAATGAGCAGTTCTTC.

This chain uses TRBV4-3 with TRBJ1-3, with 7 nucleotides matching TRBD1. Per germline, CDR1 LGHNA and CDR2 YSLEER. V was pared by 0 bases and J by 11 bases, with 10 bases of the junction left unmatched. The CDR3 is 15 amino acids. The CDR3 DNA follows: TGCGCCAGCAGCCAAGAGACTGCAGGGGGATTCTCCATATATTTT. Translated, it gives CASSQETAGGFSIYF.

The V call is TRBV11-1, the J call TRBJ1-1, with TRBD1 matching over 8 bases. The CDR3 is 13 residues long. CDR1 SGHAT and CDR2 FQDESV come from the germline V gene (reference sequence). J was trimmed by 4 bases and V by 5 bases; bases with no gene match: 3. The CDR3 DNA sequence: TGTGCCAGCAGCCCTACAGGGGGCACTGAAGCTTTCTTT. Translated, it gives CASSPTGGTEAFF.

V gene TRBV6-5 combines with J gene TRBJ1-1; the D gene is possibly TRBD1 (5 bases). Germline-derived CDR1 and CDR2 are MNHEY and SVGAGI. Trimming cost V 2 bases and J 8 bases, with 15 bases left between them. The CDR3 is 14 residues long. This CDR3 is CASSYMQGSIEAFF. DNA of the CDR3: TGTGCCAGCAGTTACATGCAGGGATCGATAGAAGCTTTCTTT.

The rearrangement links TRBV15 to TRBJ2-6; tentative D call: TRBD1 (5 bases). Trimming left V 1 base short and J 1 base short, with 8 bases between. This CDR3 has 16 amino acids. The germline V gene has CDR1 LNHNV and CDR2 YYDKDF (reference sequence). The DNA for the CDR3 is TGTGCCACCAGCAGAGTCAGGGATTCTGGGGCCAACGTCCTGACTTTC. As protein: CATSRVRDSGANVLTF. Complete variable domain (other parts from reference TRBV15 and TRBJ2-6): DAMVIQNPRYQVTQFGKPVTLSCSQTLNHNVMYWYQQKSSQAPKLLFHYYDKDFNNEADTPDNFQSRRPNTSFCFLDIRSPGLGDTAMYLCATSRVRDSGANVLTFGAGSRLTVL.

About this clone itself: This sample includes further DNA sequences coding for the same CDR3. The V call is TRBV30, the J call TRBJ1-5, with 7 bases that match TRBD1. Trimming removed 0 bases from V and 2 bases from J; junction bases left unmatched: 1. The CDR3 has 14 residues. Germline V gene lookup returns CDR1 GTSNPN and CDR2 SVGIG (reference sequence). CDR3 amino acids: CAWSVGTGNQPQHF. The CDR3 DNA reads TGTGCCTGGAGTGTTGGGACAGGCAATCAGCCCCAGCATTTT.

This sequence joins TRBV15 and TRBJ1-4, with TRBD1 identical over 9 bases. The CDR3 loop spans 15 amino acids. The germline V gene has CDR1 LNHNV and CDR2 YYDKDF (reference sequence). V shed 2 bases and J 10 bases; nucleotides not matched to a gene: 8. CDR3 nucleotide sequence: TGTGCCACCAGCAGACCCGACAGGGGGATGGCAAAACTGTTTTTT. Translating it yields CATSRPDRGMAKLFF.